A single sample is the source of the 21 T cell receptor beta chains below, sequenced in a study of T cells in Graves' hyperthyroidism and ophthalmopathy. Template material for amplifying TCR beta CDR3 regions consisted of RNA transcripts. The HTBI primer set drove a first-round RT-PCR of the TCR CDR3. TCRdb re-called the multiplex PCR reads with MiXCR, one entry per CDR3 protein. The sample holds approximately 710,000 distinct CDR3 sequences, around a sixth seen once. The sequencing input was blood. These receptors were taken from a man over 45 with Graves' hyperthyroidism.

This clonotype was found many times. In DNA, the CDR3 is TGTGCCTGGAATGACAGGGCCTACGAGCAGTACTTC. Translated: CAWNDRAYEQYF. The chain couples TRBV30 to TRBJ2-7; the match to TRBD1 covers 7 bases. Germline-derived CDR1 and CDR2 are GTSNPN and SVGIG (reference sequence). With V trimmed by 4 bases and J by 2 bases, 2 bases remained unmatched. The length of the CDR3 is 12 residues. Variable domain in full (rest from reference TRBV30 and TRBJ2-7): SQTIHQWPATLVQPVGSPLSLECTVEGTSNPNLYWYRQAAGRGLQLLFYSVGIGQISSEVPQNLSASRPQDRQFILSSKKLLLSDSGFYLCAWNDRAYEQYFGPGTRLTVT.

This clonotype has a count of ten or more. The rearrangement uses TRBV2 and TRBJ1-6, with D unresolved. CDR1 SNHLY and CDR2 FYNNEI come from the germline V gene. V shed 10 bases and J shed 0 bases, with 13 bases lying between them. The CDR3 runs to 15 residues. In nucleotides, the CDR3 is TGTGCCACCCATTTGGAGAGCTCCTATAATTCACCCCTCCACTTT. This encodes CATHLESSYNSPLHF.

There are a few counts of this clonotype. This chain links TRBV30 with TRBJ2-7; D is uncertain. Germline CDR1 is GTSNPN and CDR2 is SVGIG (reference sequence). The germline V and J ends were trimmed by 2 bases and 3 bases, with 11 bases remaining between them. The CDR3 is 13 amino acids. CDR3 in amino acids: CAWSSAAHYEQYF. The CDR3 nucleotides are TGTGCCTGGAGTTCGGCAGCCCACTACGAGCAGTACTTC.

Of note for this clonotype: This clone may be a read error of a much larger clone one base away. The rearrangement uses TRBV2 and TRBJ2-7; a weak D match, TRBD1 (6 bases). The germline gives CDR1 SNHLY, CDR2 FYNNEI. The CDR3 length is 13 residues. The DNA of the CDR3 is TGTGCCACCAGAGGGGGACGGAACTACGATCAGTACTTC. Translated: CATRGGRNYDQYF.

This clonotype came up a few times. This chain connects TRBV6-2 or TRBV6-3 to TRBJ2-7; D is undetermined. Germline V lookup: CDR1 MNHEY, CDR2 SVGEGT. V was clipped by 7 bases and J by 0 bases, with 10 bases between them. This CDR3 spans 13 amino acids. Here the CDR3 DNA reads TGTGCCAGCACTCCGACATACTCCTACGAGCAGTACTTC. As protein: CASTPTYSYEQYF.

This clonotype was seen ten or more times. The chain employs TRBV5-1 and TRBJ1-4; possible D gene TRBD1, 6 bases. The CDR3 is 14 amino acids. V lost 4 bases to trimming and J lost 5 bases, with 12 bases between them. CDR1 SGHRS and CDR2 YFSETQ come from the germline V gene. The CDR3 loop is CASSGGASNEKLFF. The CDR3 DNA reads as TGCGCCAGCAGCGGGGGGGCCAGCAATGAAAAACTGTTTTTT.

This clonotype was detected ten times or more. This chain uses TRBV6-2 or TRBV6-3 with TRBJ1-5; TRBD1 might be the D (5 bases). CDR3 length: 13 amino acids. Deletions cut 8 bases from V and 4 bases from J, with 12 bases between. Germline-derived CDR1 and CDR2 are MNHEY and SVGEGT. CDR3 DNA: TGTGCCAGCCGGTGGCAGGGAAATCAGCCCCAGCATTTT. It translates to CASRWQGNQPQHF.

The chain employs TRBV6-4 and TRBJ2-3; 9 bases are a match to TRBD1. Germline V gives CDR1 MRHNA, CDR2 SNTAGT. Germline trimming cut 0 bases from V and 5 bases from J; bases unmatched to any gene: 12. The CDR3 totals 18 residues. The CDR3, as DNA: TGTGCCAGCAGTGACTCGAAGGGGACAGGGTGTATGGAAGATACGCAGTATTTT. It codes for CASSDSKGTGCMEDTQYF.

J is TRBJ2-4 and V is TRBV6-2 or TRBV6-3, with a tentative D call TRBD1 (6 bases). Deletions cut 4 bases from V and 1 base from J, with 20 bases between. Germline CDR1 and CDR2: MNHEY and SVGEGT. The CDR3 contains 18 residues. The CDR3 sequence is CASSSGTGLRGAKNIQYF. For the CDR3, the DNA is TGTGCCAGCAGTTCCGGGACCGGGTTGAGGGGGGCCAAAAACATTCAGTACTTC.

The J gene is TRBJ1-5, the V gene TRBV18; D is unresolved. This CDR3 has 15 amino acids. Germline values: CDR1 KGHSH, CDR2 LQKENI. V was pared by 2 bases and J by 2 bases, with 10 bases between. The CDR3 loop reads CASSPGAGGNQPQHF. The CDR3 nucleotides read TGTGCCAGCTCACCAGGTGCCGGGGGCAATCAGCCCCAGCATTTT.

This clonotype was counted a few times. This chain uses TRBV9 with TRBJ2-6; D is undetermined. Per germline, CDR1 SGDLS and CDR2 YYNGEE. Trimming shortened V by 3 bases and J by 3 bases, and 16 bases separated the two germline ends. The CDR3 is made up of 17 amino acids. The CDR3 is CASSEGLQLFGANVLTF. The CDR3 DNA sequence: TGTGCCAGCAGCGAGGGCCTACAACTCTTTGGGGCCAACGTCCTGACTTTC.

This clonotype was observed many times. The chain links TRBV28 to TRBJ2-5, with 9 bases matching TRBD2. After removal of 2 bases from V and 3 bases from J, the junction contained 7 bases not matched to a gene. The CDR3 totals 16 residues. In germline, CDR1 is MDHEN, CDR2 SYDVKM. CDR3 region: CASSLSARLAEETQYF. As DNA, the CDR3 is TGTGCCAGCAGTTTAAGCGCCCGACTAGCGGAAGAGACCCAGTACTTC.

This clonotype was detected ten times or more. This sequence joins TRBV6-1 and TRBJ2-7, with D unresolved. Trimming shortened V by 1 base and J by 3 bases, and 10 bases separated the two germline ends. The CDR3 runs to 14 residues. Germline V CDR1 and CDR2: MNHNS, SASEGT. CDR3 region: CASSEGESIYEQYF. CDR3 sequence (DNA): TGTGCCAGCAGTGAAGGAGAGTCAATCTACGAGCAGTACTTC.

This clonotype showed up just a few times. V usage is TRBV5-1 and J usage is TRBJ2-2; 13 bases line up with TRBD2. V lost 0 bases to trimming and J lost 6 bases; unmatched junction nucleotides: 8. Germline V CDR1 and CDR2: SGHRS, YFSETQ. The CDR3 length is 18 residues. The CDR3 DNA follows: TGCGCCAGCAGCTTGGCGGCAGGACTAGCGGGAGCGGCCGGGGAGCTGTTTTTT. Translation gives CASSLAAGLAGAAGELFF.

This clonotype was counted many times. This sequence joins TRBV5-5 and TRBJ2-5; 11 bases map to TRBD2. Per germline, CDR1 SGHKS and CDR2 YYEKEE (reference sequence). The J segment lost 4 bases and the V segment lost 4 bases, leaving 9 bases of the junction unmatched. The length of the CDR3 is 16 residues. The CDR3 DNA reads TGTGCCAGCAGCCTCCCGGGGCTAGCGGGAGGAGAGACCCAGTACTTC. Amino acids: CASSLPGLAGGETQYF.

The chain carries TRBV20-1 and TRBJ2-1; 11 bases match TRBD1. Germline lookup yields CDR1 DFQATT and CDR2 SNEGSKA (reference sequence). J was trimmed by 8 bases and V by 6 bases; bases with no gene match: 12. The CDR3 contains 15 residues. CDR3 protein: CSARIPGQGGYEQFF. CDR3 DNA sequence: TGCAGTGCGAGAATCCCGGGACAGGGGGGTTATGAGCAGTTCTTC.

This clonotype was detected many times. The V call is TRBV2, the J call TRBJ2-2; D might be TRBD1 (6 bases). This CDR3 spans 15 amino acids. V shed 5 bases and J shed 4 bases, with 14 bases lying between them. Germline CDR1 reads SNHLY; CDR2 reads FYNNEI. In nucleotides, the CDR3 is TGTGCCAGCAGTCGACAGGAGGTTATCACCGGGGAGCTGTTTTTT. This translates into CASSRQEVITGELFF.

This clonotype was seen ten or more times. The chain carries TRBV10-3 and TRBJ2-7, with D possibly matching TRBD1 (6 bases). Germline lookup yields CDR1 ENHRY and CDR2 SYGVKD. The CDR3 covers 14 residues. Trimming took off 2 bases at V and 2 bases at J, with 10 bases between the two ends. CDR3 sequence reads: CAISEIGTPYEQYF. For the CDR3, the DNA is TGTGCCATCAGTGAGATCGGGACACCCTACGAGCAGTACTTC.

The chain employs TRBV27 and TRBJ2-1; 14 positions agree with TRBD2. The CDR3 extends over 16 amino acids. CDR1 and CDR2 (germline): MNHEY, SMNVEV (reference sequence). Germline trimming cut 5 bases from V and 9 bases from J; bases unmatched to any gene: 9. In nucleotides, the CDR3 is TGTGCCAGCAGTCACCTGGGACTAGCGGGAGACGTTGAGCAGTTCTTC. Translation: CASSHLGLAGDVEQFF.

This clonotype was seen more than once but under ten times. Given a much more abundant clone one base away, this may be a read error. The chain has TRBV28 and TRBJ2-4; 8 bases line up with TRBD1. In germline, CDR1 is MDHEN, CDR2 SYDVKM. CDR3 length: 16 amino acids. V gave up 6 bases and J gave up 0 bases; unmatched junction bases: 7. The CDR3 region is CASSPGGLLAKNIQYF. CDR3 coding DNA: TGTGCCAGCAGCCCAGGGGGCCTCCTAGCCAAAAACATTCAGTACTTC.

V is TRBV13 and J is TRBJ2-1; 7 nucleotides agree with TRBD2. From germline, CDR1 is PRHDT and CDR2 FYEKMQ (reference sequence). This CDR3 region has 15 residues. The junction had 9 bases not matched to a gene; V was cut back by 4 bases and J by 6 bases. CDR3 coding DNA: TGTGCCAGCAGCTCCGTCGGGGGGACTGGCAATGAGCAGTTCTTC. Encoded protein: CASSSVGGTGNEQFF.